This passage covers 4 T cell receptor beta chains from one sample sequenced in a study of a mutant IDH1 vaccine in newly diagnosed glioma. The time point denotes: week 35, safety follow-up. Vaccine doses each comprised 300 ug of mutant IDH1 20-mer peptide, with topical imiquimod. Their recognized antigens are unknown. Libraries were prepared by immunoSEQ multiplex PCR; TCRdb keeps only in-frame clonotypes and omits some of them. The sample records about 54,000 clones, approximately 80% being singletons. Sequencing was performed on PBMCs, taken from a glioma patient whose treatment included an IDH1 peptide vaccine. These receptors were obtained from a woman between 18 and 29 years old with glioma.

The chain couples TRBV10-1 to TRBJ1-2; no clear D. V was pared by 2 bases and J by 6 bases, with 25 bases between. CDR3 length: 18 residues. The germline V gene encodes CDR1 WNHNN and CDR2 SYGVQD (reference sequence). The CDR3 DNA reads TGCGCCAGCAGTGAGGACCTTTATGAGGGTCTCCGCCTGGATGGCTACACCTTC. This translates into CASSEDLYEGLRLDGYTF.

This chain joins TRBV29-1 and TRBJ2-1, with D unresolved. The V gene's germline CDR1 is SQVTM and CDR2 ANQGSEA. Trimming shortened V by 4 bases and J by 0 bases, and 10 bases separated the two germline ends. The CDR3 is 14 amino acids. CDR3 in amino acids: CSVARVNSYNEQFF. For the CDR3, the DNA is TGCAGCGTTGCTAGGGTTAACTCCTACAATGAGCAGTTCTTC.

The V call is TRBV19, the J call TRBJ2-1, with 10 bases that match TRBD2. The CDR3 spans 19 residues. Germline V gene sequence: CDR1 LNHDA, CDR2 SQIVND (reference sequence). V was pared by 6 bases and J by 0 bases, with 14 bases of the junction left unmatched. CDR3 amino acids: CASSFTSGVVGDSYNEQFF. Written as DNA, the CDR3 is TGTGCCAGTAGCTTCACTAGCGGGGTCGTCGGAGACTCCTACAATGAGCAGTTCTTC. The complete variable domain, with remaining parts taken from reference TRBV19 and TRBJ2-1, reads DGGITQSPKYLFRKEGQNVTLSCEQNLNHDAMYWYRQDPGQGLRLIYYSQIVNDFQKGDIAEGYSVSREKKESFPLTVTSAQKNPTAFYLCASSFTSGVVGDSYNEQFFGPGTRLTVL.

The chain has TRBV29-1 and TRBJ2-5; TRBD2 might be the D (6 bases). The CDR3 spans 13 residues. Germline V gene sequence: CDR1 SQVTM, CDR2 ANQGSEA. V lost 7 bases, J lost 5 bases, and 17 bases lay in between. CDR3 nucleotides: TGCAGCGGGGCCCTAGCGATAAGGGAGACCCAGTACTTC. Residues: CSGALAIRETQYF. The variable domain in full, with the rest retrieved from reference TRBV29-1 and TRBJ2-5, is SAVISQKPSRDICQRGTSLTIQCQVDSQVTMMFWYRQQPGQSLTLIATANQGSEATYESGFVIDKFPISRPNLTFSTLTVSNMSPEDSSIYLCSGALAIRETQYFGPGTRLLVL.